Listed below are T cell receptor beta chains from one sample, sequenced in a study of shared clonotypes between healthy human individuals. Sequenced by immunoSEQ multiplex PCR; TCRdb stores in-frame clones only, minus some. The table includes about 700,000 clones, around 67% detected once. Sequenced input: memory CD4+ T cells sorted from blood. Receptors were obtained from a woman aged 25 to 39 in good health. Each CDR3 is given with its conserved first and last residue. The D gene is left open where the match is weak. The size entry is marked missing in some rows and otherwise reads once, few, many or a size class.

d_gene,j_gene,abundance,v_gene,CDR3aa,CDR3nt
.,TRBJ1-5,.,TRBV2,CASSEGGIGNQPQHF,TGTGCCAGCAGTGAAGGGGGCATAGGCAATCAGCCCCAGCATTTT
.,TRBJ2-4,.,TRBV5-4,CASSLSGFLAKNIQYF,TGTGCCAGCAGCTTGTCGGGTTTTCTAGCCAAAAACATTCAGTACTTC
.,TRBJ1-5,.,TRBV30,CAWRKLGRSSNQPQHF,TGTGCCTGGAGAAAACTGGGGCGGAGTAGCAATCAGCCCCAGCATTTT
.,TRBJ1-1,few,TRBV28,CASSSRRPNTEAFF,TGTGCCAGCAGTTCGAGACGGCCGAACACTGAAGCTTTCTTT
TRBD2,TRBJ2-5,.,TRBV27,CASSLTSGIQETQYF,TGTGCCAGCAGTTTAACTAGCGGGATACAAGAGACCCAGTACTTC
TRBD2,TRBJ2-1,.,TRBV11-2,CASLPLLAGGEQFF,TGTGCCAGTCTCCCCCTCTTAGCGGGAGGTGAGCAGTTCTTC
TRBD1,TRBJ2-7,.,TRBV7-9,CASSLGQGSAYEQYF,TGTGCCAGCAGCTTGGGACAGGGGTCCGCCTACGAGCAGTACTTC
TRBD1,TRBJ1-2,.,TRBV28,CASSLPGQNYGYTF,TGTGCCAGCAGTTTACCGGGACAGAACTATGGCTACACCTTC
.,TRBJ2-7,.,TRBV2,CASSAHGQGSSYEQYF,TGTGCCAGCAGTGCCCACGGGCAGGGTAGCTCCTACGAGCAGTACTTC
TRBD1,TRBJ2-2,once,TRBV6-4,CASSEGQGPGELFF,TGTGCCAGCAGCGAGGGACAGGGTCCCGGGGAGCTGTTTTTT
.,TRBJ2-6,.,TRBV7-3,CASSPRRTQYSGANVLTF,TGTGCCAGCAGCCCCAGGAGGACACAATACTCTGGGGCCAACGTCCTGACTTTC
TRBD1,TRBJ2-3,once,TRBV5-6,CASSLGTGGADTQYF,TGTGCCAGCAGCTTGGGGACAGGGGGTGCAGATACGCAGTATTTT
TRBD2,TRBJ2-5,.,TRBV7-8,CASSPLAGVRETQYF,TGTGCCAGCAGCCCACTAGCGGGAGTAAGAGAGACCCAGTACTTC
TRBD1,TRBJ1-5,.,TRBV29-1,CSVAQGLGNQPQHF,TGCAGCGTGGCACAGGGGTTAGGCAATCAGCCCCAGCATTTT
.,TRBJ2-1,.,TRBV5-1,CASSTGGSSYNEQFF,TGCGCCAGCAGCACAGGAGGCAGCTCCTACAATGAGCAGTTCTTC
TRBD1,TRBJ2-7,once,TRBV19,CASSSRDRTYEQYF,TGTGCCAGTAGCAGCCGGGACAGAACCTACGAGCAGTACTTC
TRBD2,TRBJ2-1,once,TRBV27,CASTKREGHEQFF,TGTGCCAGCACCAAGCGGGAGGGGCATGAGCAGTTCTTC
.,TRBJ2-1,.,TRBV10-3,CATQDPGHEQFF,TGTGCCACCCAAGATCCAGGCCATGAGCAGTTCTTC
.,TRBJ1-2,.,TRBV15,CATSSVGGVGYTF,TGTGCCACCAGCAGTGTCGGGGGGGTTGGCTACACCTTC
TRBD1,TRBJ2-1,.,TRBV11-3,CASSLEGTGGGGEQFF,TGTGCCAGCAGCTTAGAAGGGACAGGGGGCGGAGGGGAGCAGTTCTTC
.,TRBJ2-2,few,TRBV6-5,CASSFLALRNTGELFF,TGTGCCAGCAGTTTTTTAGCCCTTAGGAACACCGGGGAGCTGTTTTTT
TRBD2,TRBJ2-1,.,TRBV2,CASSKLAGGPNEQFF,TGTGCCAGCAGTAAACTAGCGGGAGGGCCAAATGAGCAGTTCTTC
.,TRBJ2-7,.,TRBV4-1,CASSQDRVGSYEQYF,TGCGCCAGCAGCCAAGACAGGGTTGGGTCCTACGAGCAGTACTTC
.,TRBJ1-1,.,TRBV11-2,CASSITPGSTEAFF,TGTGCCAGCAGTATCACTCCAGGGTCAACTGAAGCTTTCTTT
.,TRBJ1-5,.,TRBV28,CASSLGNNQPQHF,TGTGCCAGCAGTCTGGGGAACAACCAGCCCCAGCATTTT
TRBD2,TRBJ2-1,.,TRBV28,CASSFAGVAGAVHEQFF,TGTGCCAGCAGTTTCGCAGGAGTAGCGGGAGCTGTCCATGAGCAGTTCTTC
.,TRBJ2-1,few,TRBV5-5,CASRPWWESSYNEQFF,TGTGCCAGCAGGCCGTGGTGGGAGAGCTCCTACAATGAGCAGTTCTTC
.,TRBJ2-1,once,TRBV2,CASSEMWPGPEQFF,TGTGCCAGCAGTGAAATGTGGCCGGGGCCTGAGCAGTTCTTC